The 10 T cell receptor beta chains given below trace back to one sample, sequenced in a study of OX40 agonist ivuxolimab in advanced cancers. Produced via immunoSEQ multiplex PCR; TCRdb's table is partial and in-frame only. The profile shows around 99,000 clones, around 90% of them singletons. Source: CD4+ or CD8+ T cells sorted from blood, taken in a trial of the OX40 agonist ivuxolimab. Every receptor here comes from an adult with an advanced solid tumor such as melanoma, head and neck, liver or kidney cancer.

The sample holds one count of this clone. This chain links TRBV18 with TRBJ2-4, with 7 bases fitting TRBD2. V dropped 0 bases and J dropped 0; count of bases not matched to a gene: 5. The CDR3 loop spans 17 amino acids. Germline CDR1 and CDR2: KGHSH and LQKENI. CDR3 in amino acids: CASSPPVAGLAKNIQYF. CDR3 coding DNA: TGTGCCAGCTCACCACCGGTAGCGGGTCTAGCCAAAAACATTCAGTACTTC.

A note on this clone: The same CDR3 also results from other DNA sequences found in this sample. This chain joins TRBV18 and TRBJ1-2; perhaps TRBD1 as D (5 bases). Germline-derived CDR1 and CDR2 are KGHSH and LQKENI. This CDR3 has 15 amino acids. V lost 3 bases to trimming and J lost 0 bases, with 11 bases between them. As DNA, the CDR3 is TGTGCCAGCTCACCGGGGACCGAGACTAACTATGGCTACACCTTC. It specifies CASSPGTETNYGYTF.

V and J are TRBV10-1 and TRBJ2-1; the D is unclear. The CDR3 extends over 13 amino acids. Germline assignment: CDR1 WNHNN and CDR2 SYGVQD (reference sequence). Trimming removed 4 bases at V and 7 bases at J, with 11 bases between. CDR3 in DNA: TGCGCCAGCAGTGGGGCAGGAAGGAATGAGCAGTTCTTC. It specifies CASSGAGRNEQFF.

This chain uses TRBV21-1 with TRBJ1-1. TRBV21-1 corresponds to a pseudogene. This CDR3 comprises 16 residues. The CDR3 nucleotides are TGTGCCAGCAGCAAAGGGGATCCCCGGCTGGACACTGAAGCTTTCTTT. This gives the protein CASSKGDPRLDTEAFF.

This rearrangement joins TRBV5-1 to TRBJ2-1, with a weak D call TRBD1 (6 bases). The ends were cut back, 1 base at V and 7 bases at J, with 15 bases in the middle. The germline V gene has CDR1 SGHRS and CDR2 YFSETQ. The CDR3 covers 15 residues. CDR3 sequence reads: CASSLKQGVGNEQFF. In DNA, the CDR3 is TGCGCCAGCAGCTTGAAACAGGGTGTAGGGAATGAGCAGTTCTTC.

The chain couples TRBV21-1 to TRBJ1-5. TRBV21-1 is a recognized pseudogene. The CDR3 has 16 amino acids. The CDR3 DNA sequence: TGTGCCAGCAGCAAAGGCCCGAGTCATAGCAATCAGCCCCAGCATTTT. It codes for CASSKGPSHSNQPQHF.

This sequence joins TRBV5-4 and TRBJ1-1, with D uncertain. The CDR3 length is 12 residues. Germline V gene data show CDR1 as SGHNT and CDR2 as YYREEE (reference sequence). V lost 0 bases to trimming and J lost 6 bases, with 6 bases between them. Written as DNA, the CDR3 is TGTGCCAGCAGCTTGGGGGAGGCTGAAGCTTTCTTT. Its protein is CASSLGEAEAFF.

The chain combines TRBV10-3 with TRBJ1-4; D is unclear. The germline V gene has CDR1 ENHRY and CDR2 SYGVKD. This CDR3 spans 15 amino acids. V lost 3 bases to trimming and J lost 0 bases, with 8 bases between them. The CDR3 sequence is CAISDHGTTNEKLFF. The CDR3 region has the DNA TGTGCCATCAGTGACCACGGGACAACTAATGAAAAACTGTTTTTT.

This clone has only one observation. The chain is built from TRBV27 and TRBJ1-5; TRBD1 aligns across 8 bases. V trimming: 5 bases; J trimming: 6 bases; junction bases outside the gene matches: 6. The germline gives CDR1 MNHEY, CDR2 SMNVEV (reference sequence). This CDR3 has 14 amino acids. This CDR3 reads CASSLQGVGQPQHF. The CDR3 coding sequence is TGTGCCAGCAGTCTACAGGGGGTAGGTCAGCCCCAGCATTTT.

About this clone itself: The same CDR3 arises from other DNA sequences in this sample as well. This sequence joins TRBV18 and TRBJ1-1; D is possibly TRBD1 (5 bases). The CDR3 consists of 13 residues. Germline V gene lookup returns CDR1 KGHSH and CDR2 LQKENI. Trimming cost V 2 bases and J 4 bases, with 8 bases left between them. CDR3 in amino acids: CASSPGQGTEAFF. The CDR3 DNA sequence: TGTGCCAGCTCACCAGGGCAGGGCACTGAAGCTTTCTTT.